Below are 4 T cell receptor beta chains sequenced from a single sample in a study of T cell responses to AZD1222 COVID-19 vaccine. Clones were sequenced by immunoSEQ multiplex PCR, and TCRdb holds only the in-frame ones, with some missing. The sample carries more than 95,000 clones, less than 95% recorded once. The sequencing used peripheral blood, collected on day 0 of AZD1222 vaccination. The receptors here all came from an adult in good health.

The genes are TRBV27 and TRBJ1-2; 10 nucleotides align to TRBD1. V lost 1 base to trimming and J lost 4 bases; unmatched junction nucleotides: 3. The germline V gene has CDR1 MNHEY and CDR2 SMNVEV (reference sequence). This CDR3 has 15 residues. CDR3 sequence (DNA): TGTGCCAGCAGTTTATGGGGACAGGGGATCTATGGCTACACCTTC. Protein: CASSLWGQGIYGYTF.

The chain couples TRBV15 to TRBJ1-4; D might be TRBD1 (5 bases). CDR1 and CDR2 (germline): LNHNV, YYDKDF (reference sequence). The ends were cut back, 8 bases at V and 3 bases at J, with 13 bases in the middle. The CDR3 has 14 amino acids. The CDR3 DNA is TGTGCCACCGAGGCGGGGGGTTCTAATGAAAAACTGTTTTTT. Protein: CATEAGGSNEKLFF.

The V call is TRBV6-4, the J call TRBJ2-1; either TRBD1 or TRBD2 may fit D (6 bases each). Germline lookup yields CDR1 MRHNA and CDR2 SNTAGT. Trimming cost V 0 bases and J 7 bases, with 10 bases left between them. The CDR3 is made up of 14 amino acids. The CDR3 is CASSDSWGANEQFF. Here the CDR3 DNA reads TGTGCCAGCAGTGACTCTTGGGGGGCTAATGAGCAGTTCTTC.

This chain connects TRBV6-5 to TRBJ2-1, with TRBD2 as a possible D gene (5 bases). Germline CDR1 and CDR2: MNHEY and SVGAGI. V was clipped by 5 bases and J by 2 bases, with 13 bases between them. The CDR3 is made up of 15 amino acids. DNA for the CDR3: TGTGCCAGCAGTAACCGGGAACCCACCTACAATGAGCAGTTCTTC. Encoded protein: CASSNREPTYNEQFF.